This TCR beta chain was sequenced during a study of control samples from healthy donors and cancer patients. The CDR3 contains 15 residues. Looked up from germline, CDR1 is ENHRY and CDR2 is SYGVKD. J was trimmed by 3 bases and V by 11 bases; bases with no gene match: 13. Measured with immunoSEQ multiplex PCR; TCRdb has only the in-frame clones, and not every one. The data contain 60,000 to 95,000 clones, approximately 88% of them singletons. The chain links TRBV10-3 to TRBJ2-1, with TRBD2 identical over 7 bases. This receptor was taken from a man aged 45-60 years in good health. Sequencing used blood. CDR3 in DNA: TGTGCCTCCCGTCCTAGCGGAGGATTCTACAATGAGCAGTTCTTC. This translates into CASRPSGGFYNEQFF.